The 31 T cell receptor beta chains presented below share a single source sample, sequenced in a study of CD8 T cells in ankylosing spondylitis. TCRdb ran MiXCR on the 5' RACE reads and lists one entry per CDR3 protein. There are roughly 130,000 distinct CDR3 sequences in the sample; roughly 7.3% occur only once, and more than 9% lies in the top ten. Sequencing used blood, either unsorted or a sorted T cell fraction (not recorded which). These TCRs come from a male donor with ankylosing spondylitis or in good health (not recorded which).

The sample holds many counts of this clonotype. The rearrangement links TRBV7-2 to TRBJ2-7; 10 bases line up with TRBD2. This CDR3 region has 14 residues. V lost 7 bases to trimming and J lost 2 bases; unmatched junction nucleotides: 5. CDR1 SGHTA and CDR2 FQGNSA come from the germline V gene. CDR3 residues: CASNVAGGAYEQYF. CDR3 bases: TGTGCCAGCAATGTAGCGGGAGGTGCCTACGAGCAGTACTTC.

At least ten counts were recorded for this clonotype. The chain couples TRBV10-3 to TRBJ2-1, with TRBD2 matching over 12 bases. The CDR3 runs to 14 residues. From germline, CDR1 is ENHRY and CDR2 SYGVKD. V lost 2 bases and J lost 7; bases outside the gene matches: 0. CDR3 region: CAISETSGRNEQFF. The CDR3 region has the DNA TGTGCCATCAGTGAGACTAGCGGGAGGAATGAGCAGTTCTTC.

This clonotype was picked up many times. In nucleotides, the CDR3 is TGCAGCGTTGAAAAGGGTAGCGGGGGGTACGAGCAGTACTTC. This sequence encodes CSVEKGSGGYEQYF. V is TRBV29-1 and J is TRBJ2-7; 10 bases are a match to TRBD2. The CDR3 runs 14 residues. With 2 bases clipped from V and 4 bases from J, the junction kept 5 bases outside the gene matches. CDR1 SQVTM and CDR2 ANQGSEA come from the germline V gene.

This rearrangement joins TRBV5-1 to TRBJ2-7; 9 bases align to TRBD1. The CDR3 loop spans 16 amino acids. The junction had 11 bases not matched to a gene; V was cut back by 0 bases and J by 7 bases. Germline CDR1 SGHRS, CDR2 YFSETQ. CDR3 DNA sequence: TGCGCCAGCAGCTTGGGTCTGTTACAGGGGGCCGAAGAGCAGTACTTC. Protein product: CASSLGLLQGAEEQYF.

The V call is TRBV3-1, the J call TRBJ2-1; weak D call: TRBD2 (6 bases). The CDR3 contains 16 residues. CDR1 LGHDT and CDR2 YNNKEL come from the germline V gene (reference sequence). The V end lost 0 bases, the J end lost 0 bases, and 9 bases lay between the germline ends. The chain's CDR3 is CASSQDRGSSYNEQFF. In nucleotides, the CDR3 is TGTGCCAGCAGCCAAGATCGGGGGAGCTCCTACAATGAGCAGTTCTTC.

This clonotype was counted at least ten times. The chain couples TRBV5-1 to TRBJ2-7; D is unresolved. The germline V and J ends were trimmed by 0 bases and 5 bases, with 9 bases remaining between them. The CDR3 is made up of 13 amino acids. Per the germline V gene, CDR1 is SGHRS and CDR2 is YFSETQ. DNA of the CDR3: TGCGCCAGCAGCTTGGCCGTGGTCAACGAGCAGTACTTC. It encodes CASSLAVVNEQYF.

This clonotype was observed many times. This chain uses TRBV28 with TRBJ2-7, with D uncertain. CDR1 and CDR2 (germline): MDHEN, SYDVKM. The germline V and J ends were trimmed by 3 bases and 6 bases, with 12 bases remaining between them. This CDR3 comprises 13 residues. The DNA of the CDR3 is TGTGCCAGCAGTTTTTGGCAATCGGGCGAGCAGTACTTC. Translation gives CASSFWQSGEQYF.

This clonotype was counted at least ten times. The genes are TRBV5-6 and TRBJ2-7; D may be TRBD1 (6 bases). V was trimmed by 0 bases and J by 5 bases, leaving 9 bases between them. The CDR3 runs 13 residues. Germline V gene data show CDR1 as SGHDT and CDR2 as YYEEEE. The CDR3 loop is CASSLDRADEQYF. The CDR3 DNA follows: TGTGCCAGCAGCTTGGACAGGGCGGACGAGCAGTACTTC.

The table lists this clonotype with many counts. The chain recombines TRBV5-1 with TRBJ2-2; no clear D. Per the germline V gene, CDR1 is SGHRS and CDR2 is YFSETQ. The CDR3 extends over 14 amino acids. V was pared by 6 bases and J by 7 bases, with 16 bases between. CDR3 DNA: TGCGCCAGCACCCCTCGGAGTGAACGCGGGGAGCTGTTTTTT. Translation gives CASTPRSERGELFF.

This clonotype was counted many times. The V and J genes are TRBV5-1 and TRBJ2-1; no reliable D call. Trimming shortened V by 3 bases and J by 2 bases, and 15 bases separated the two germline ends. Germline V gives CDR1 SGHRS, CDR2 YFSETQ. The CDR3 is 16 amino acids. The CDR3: CASSWGTGGPYNEQFF. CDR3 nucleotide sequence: TGCGCCAGCAGCTGGGGTACTGGTGGGCCCTACAATGAGCAGTTCTTC.

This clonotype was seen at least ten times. CDR3 sequence (DNA): TGTGCCAGCAGCGGGACTAGTTGGTCCCACGAGCAGTACTTC. Its protein product is CASSGTSWSHEQYF. The chain has TRBV12-3 or TRBV12-4 and TRBJ2-7, with 8 bases lining up with TRBD2. The CDR3 covers 14 residues. The V gene end was trimmed by 6 bases and the J gene end by 5 bases; junction bases not matched to a gene: 9.

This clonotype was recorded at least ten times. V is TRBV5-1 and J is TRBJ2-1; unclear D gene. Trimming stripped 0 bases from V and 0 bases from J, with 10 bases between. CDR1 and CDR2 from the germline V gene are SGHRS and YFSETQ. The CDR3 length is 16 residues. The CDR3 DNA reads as TGCGCCAGCAGCTTGGCTGGGGTGAGCTCCTACAATGAGCAGTTCTTC. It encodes CASSLAGVSSYNEQFF.

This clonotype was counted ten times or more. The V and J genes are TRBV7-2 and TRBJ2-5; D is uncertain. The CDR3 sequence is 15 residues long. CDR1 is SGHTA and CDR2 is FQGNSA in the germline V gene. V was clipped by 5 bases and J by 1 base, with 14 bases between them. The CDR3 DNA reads TGTGCCAGCAGCCTTGGCGGTGGGTCCCAAGAGACCCAGTACTTC. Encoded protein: CASSLGGGSQETQYF.

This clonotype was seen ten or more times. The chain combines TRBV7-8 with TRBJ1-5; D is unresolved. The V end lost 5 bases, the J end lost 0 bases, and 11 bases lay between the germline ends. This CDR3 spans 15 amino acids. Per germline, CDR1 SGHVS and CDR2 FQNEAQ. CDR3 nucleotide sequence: TGTGCCAGCAGCCTAGGCAGGACTAGCAATCAGCCCCAGCATTTT. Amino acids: CASSLGRTSNQPQHF.

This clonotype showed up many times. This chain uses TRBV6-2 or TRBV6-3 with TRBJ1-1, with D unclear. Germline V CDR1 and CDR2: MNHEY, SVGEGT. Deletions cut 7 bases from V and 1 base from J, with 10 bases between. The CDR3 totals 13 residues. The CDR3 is CASTFRGNTEAFF. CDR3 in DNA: TGTGCCAGCACCTTTAGAGGGAACACTGAAGCTTTCTTT.

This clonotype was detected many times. The CDR3 DNA reads TGTGCCAGCAGCCCCTACAGGGGTAACAATGAGCAGTTCTTC. This translates into CASSPYRGNNEQFF. This chain links TRBV7-8 with TRBJ2-1, with 7 positions matching TRBD1. Germline V CDR1 and CDR2: SGHVS, FQNEAQ. The CDR3 runs 14 residues. Trimming cost V 5 bases and J 5 bases; bases outside gene matches: 6.

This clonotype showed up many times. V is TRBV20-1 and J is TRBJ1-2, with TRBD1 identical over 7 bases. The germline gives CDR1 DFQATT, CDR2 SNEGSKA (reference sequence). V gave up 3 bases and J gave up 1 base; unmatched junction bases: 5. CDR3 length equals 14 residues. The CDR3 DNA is TGCAGTGCTAGTAAGGGACAGAATAACTATGGCTACACCTTC. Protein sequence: CSASKGQNNYGYTF.

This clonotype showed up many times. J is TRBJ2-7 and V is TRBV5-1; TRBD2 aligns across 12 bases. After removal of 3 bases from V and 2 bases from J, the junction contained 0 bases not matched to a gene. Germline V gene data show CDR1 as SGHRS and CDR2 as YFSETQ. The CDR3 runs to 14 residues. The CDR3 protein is CASSWTSGTYEQYF. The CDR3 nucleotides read TGCGCCAGCAGCTGGACTAGCGGGACCTACGAGCAGTACTTC. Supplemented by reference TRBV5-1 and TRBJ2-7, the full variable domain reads KAGVTQTPRYLIKTRGQQVTLSCSPISGHRSVSWYQQTPGQGLQFLFEYFSETQRNKGNFPGRFSGRQFSNSRSEMNVSTLELGDSALYLCASSWTSGTYEQYFGPGTRLTVT.

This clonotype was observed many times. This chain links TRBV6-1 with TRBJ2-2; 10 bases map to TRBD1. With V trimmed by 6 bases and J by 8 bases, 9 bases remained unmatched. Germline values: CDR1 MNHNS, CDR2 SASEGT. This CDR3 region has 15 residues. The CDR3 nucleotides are TGTGCCAGCAGCCGCCAAAGACAGGGGGCTGGGGAGCTGTTTTTT. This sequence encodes CASSRQRQGAGELFF.

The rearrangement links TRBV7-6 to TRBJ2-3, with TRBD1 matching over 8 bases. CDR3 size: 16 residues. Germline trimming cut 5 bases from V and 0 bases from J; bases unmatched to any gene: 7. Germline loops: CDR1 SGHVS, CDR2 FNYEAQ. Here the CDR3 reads CASSHRQGTSTDTQYF. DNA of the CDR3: TGTGCCAGCAGCCATCGACAGGGGACAAGCACAGATACGCAGTATTTT.

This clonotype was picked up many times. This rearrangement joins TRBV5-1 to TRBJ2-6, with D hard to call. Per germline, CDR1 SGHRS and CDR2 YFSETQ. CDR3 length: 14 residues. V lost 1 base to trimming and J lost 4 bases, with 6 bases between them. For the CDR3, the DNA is TGCGCCAGCAGCTTGACCCCGGGGGCCAACGTCCTGACTTTC. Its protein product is CASSLTPGANVLTF.

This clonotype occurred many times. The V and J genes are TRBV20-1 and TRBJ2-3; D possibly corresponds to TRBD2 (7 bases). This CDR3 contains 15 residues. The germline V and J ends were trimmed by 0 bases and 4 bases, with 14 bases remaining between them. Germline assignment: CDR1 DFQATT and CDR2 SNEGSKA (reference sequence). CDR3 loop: CSARDWGGPPDTQYF. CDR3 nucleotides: TGCAGTGCTAGAGACTGGGGGGGCCCCCCAGATACGCAGTATTTT.

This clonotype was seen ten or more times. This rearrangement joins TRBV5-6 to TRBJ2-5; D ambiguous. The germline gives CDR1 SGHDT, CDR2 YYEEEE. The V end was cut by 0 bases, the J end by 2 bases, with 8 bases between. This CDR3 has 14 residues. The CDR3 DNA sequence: TGTGCCAGCAGCTTGGTACCAGGACAAGAGACCCAGTACTTC. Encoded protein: CASSLVPGQETQYF.

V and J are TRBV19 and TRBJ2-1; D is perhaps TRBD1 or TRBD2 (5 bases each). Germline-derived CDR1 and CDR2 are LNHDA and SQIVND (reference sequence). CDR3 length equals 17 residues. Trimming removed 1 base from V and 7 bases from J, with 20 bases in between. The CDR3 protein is CASSIAGASGPENEQFF. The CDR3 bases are TGTGCCAGTAGTATAGCCGGGGCTTCAGGACCGGAAAATGAGCAGTTCTTC. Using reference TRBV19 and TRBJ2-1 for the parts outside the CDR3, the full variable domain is DGGITQSPKYLFRKEGQNVTLSCEQNLNHDAMYWYRQDPGQGLRLIYYSQIVNDFQKGDIAEGYSVSREKKESFPLTVTSAQKNPTAFYLCASSIAGASGPENEQFFGPGTRLTVL.

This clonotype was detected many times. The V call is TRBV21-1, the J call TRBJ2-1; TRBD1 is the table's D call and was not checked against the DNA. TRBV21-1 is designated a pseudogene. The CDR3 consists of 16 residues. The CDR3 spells CASSIGTGGYGDEQFF. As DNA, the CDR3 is TGTGCCAGCAGCATAGGGACAGGGGGGTACGGTGATGAGCAGTTCTTC.

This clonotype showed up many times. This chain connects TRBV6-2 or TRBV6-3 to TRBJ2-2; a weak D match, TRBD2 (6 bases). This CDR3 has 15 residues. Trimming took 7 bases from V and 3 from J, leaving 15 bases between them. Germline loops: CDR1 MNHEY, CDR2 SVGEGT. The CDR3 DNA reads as TGTGCCAGCAATGACGGGAGCAGATACACCGGGGAGCTGTTTTTT. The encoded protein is CASNDGSRYTGELFF.

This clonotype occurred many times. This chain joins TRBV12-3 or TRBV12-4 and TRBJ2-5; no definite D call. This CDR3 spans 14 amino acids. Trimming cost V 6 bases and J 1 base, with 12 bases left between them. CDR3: CASSRMDRQETQYF. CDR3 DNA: TGTGCCAGCAGCCGAATGGATCGCCAAGAGACCCAGTACTTC.

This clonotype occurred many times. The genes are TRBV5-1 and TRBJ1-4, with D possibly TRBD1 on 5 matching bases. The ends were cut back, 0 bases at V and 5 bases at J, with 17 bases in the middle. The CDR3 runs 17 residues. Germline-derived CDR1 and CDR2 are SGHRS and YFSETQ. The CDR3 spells CASSLAAGRGENEKLFF. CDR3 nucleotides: TGCGCCAGCAGCTTGGCCGCAGGGAGAGGGGAGAATGAAAAACTGTTTTTT.

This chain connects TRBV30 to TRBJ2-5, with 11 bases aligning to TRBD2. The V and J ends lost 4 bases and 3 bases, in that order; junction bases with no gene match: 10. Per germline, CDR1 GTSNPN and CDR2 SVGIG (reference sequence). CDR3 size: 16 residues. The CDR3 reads CAWTPLAGALKETQYF. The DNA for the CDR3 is TGTGCCTGGACCCCACTAGCGGGGGCGCTGAAAGAGACCCAGTACTTC.

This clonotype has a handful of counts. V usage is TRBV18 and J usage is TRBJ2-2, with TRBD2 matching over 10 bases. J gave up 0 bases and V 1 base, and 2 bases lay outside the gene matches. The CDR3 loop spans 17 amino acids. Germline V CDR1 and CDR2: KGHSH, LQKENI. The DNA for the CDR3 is TGTGCCAGCTCACCACGGACTAGCGGAACGAACACCGGGGAGCTGTTTTTT. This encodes CASSPRTSGTNTGELFF.

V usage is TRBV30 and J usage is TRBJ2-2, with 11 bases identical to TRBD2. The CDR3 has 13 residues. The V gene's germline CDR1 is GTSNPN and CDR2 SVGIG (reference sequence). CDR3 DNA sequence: TGTGCTTCTAGCGGGGGGTATACCGGGGAGCTGTTTTTT. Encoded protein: CASSGGYTGELFF.